The rows below give T cell receptor beta chains drawn from one sample of a study of naive and memory T cell subsets. TCRdb reprocessed the UMI-ligation and nested PCR reads via MiXCR and lists one record per CDR3 protein. Among some 150,000 distinct CDR3 sequences listed, around 15% were seen once. The sequencing input was naive CD4+ T cells from blood. These receptor sequences come from a human donor in good health. Each CDR3 is given with its conserved first and last residue. Each record gives: V gene, CDR3 length, D gene, J gene, clone size, CDR3 protein, CDR3 DNA. The D gene is left open where the match is weak. Size values are once, few and many counts, or a class for expanded clones, and some rows have none.

V gene: TRBV27; CDR3 length: 15; D gene: TRBD2; J gene: TRBJ2-5; clone size: few; CDR3 protein: CASRPSGAFQETQYF; CDR3 DNA: TGTGCCAGCAGGCCTAGCGGGGCGTTCCAAGAGACCCAGTACTTC
V gene: TRBV20-1; CDR3 length: 16; D gene: TRBD2; J gene: TRBJ2-3; clone size: few; CDR3 protein: CSATEGTSGRTDTQYF; CDR3 DNA: TGCAGTGCTACCGAGGGGACTAGCGGGCGCACAGATACGCAGTATTTT
V gene: TRBV7-2; CDR3 length: 14; D gene: TRBD1; J gene: TRBJ2-1; clone size: -; CDR3 protein: CASRPVGQGGEQFF; CDR3 DNA: TGTGCCAGCAGACCCGTGGGACAGGGCGGGGAGCAGTTCTTC
V gene: TRBV6-2/TRBV6-3; CDR3 length: 18; D gene: -; J gene: TRBJ1-1; clone size: few; CDR3 protein: CASSSGAGRKLMNTEAFF; CDR3 DNA: TGTGCCAGCAGTTCGGGGGCAGGGCGAAAATTAATGAACACTGAAGCTTTCTTT
V gene: TRBV20-1; CDR3 length: 16; D gene: TRBD2; J gene: TRBJ2-3; clone size: -; CDR3 protein: CSGHPSQRGSTDTQYF; CDR3 DNA: TGCAGTGGCCACCCTTCTCAGCGGGGGAGCACAGATACGCAGTATTTT
V gene: TRBV20-1; CDR3 length: 14; D gene: -; J gene: TRBJ2-3; clone size: few; CDR3 protein: CSARPGRSTDTQYF; CDR3 DNA: TGCAGTGCTAGGCCCGGGAGAAGCACAGATACGCAGTATTTT
V gene: TRBV5-1; CDR3 length: 13; D gene: -; J gene: TRBJ1-1; clone size: -; CDR3 protein: CASSPGSGTEAFF; CDR3 DNA: TGCGCCAGCAGCCCAGGGTCGGGGACTGAAGCTTTCTTT
V gene: TRBV12-3/TRBV12-4; CDR3 length: 13; D gene: -; J gene: TRBJ1-5; clone size: -; CDR3 protein: CASSYDGNQPQHF; CDR3 DNA: TGTGCCAGCAGTTATGACGGGAATCAGCCCCAGCATTTT
V gene: TRBV7-8; CDR3 length: 14; D gene: -; J gene: TRBJ2-7; clone size: -; CDR3 protein: CASSLSGISYEQYF; CDR3 DNA: TGTGCCAGCAGCTTATCAGGAATTTCCTACGAGCAGTACTTC
V gene: TRBV20-1; CDR3 length: 12; D gene: -; J gene: TRBJ2-1; clone size: -; CDR3 protein: CSARDLDNEQFF; CDR3 DNA: TGCAGTGCTAGAGATCTAGACAATGAGCAGTTCTTC
V gene: TRBV5-1; CDR3 length: 15; D gene: -; J gene: TRBJ1-5; clone size: -; CDR3 protein: CASSLEGGSNQPQHF; CDR3 DNA: TGCGCCAGCAGCTTGGAAGGGGGTAGCAATCAGCCCCAGCATTTT
V gene: TRBV24-1; CDR3 length: 14; D gene: -; J gene: TRBJ2-7; clone size: -; CDR3 protein: CATSNAESSYEQYF; CDR3 DNA: TGTGCCACCAGTAACGCGGAGAGCTCCTACGAGCAGTACTTC
V gene: TRBV7-2; CDR3 length: 14; D gene: -; J gene: TRBJ1-4; clone size: few; CDR3 protein: CASSFQGTNEKLFF; CDR3 DNA: TGTGCCAGCAGCTTCCAGGGGACTAATGAAAAACTGTTTTTT
V gene: TRBV29-1; CDR3 length: 14; D gene: TRBD2; J gene: TRBJ2-1; clone size: few; CDR3 protein: CSVWTSGRAFEQFF; CDR3 DNA: TGCAGCGTCTGGACTAGCGGGAGGGCCTTTGAGCAGTTCTTC
V gene: TRBV7-8; CDR3 length: 13; D gene: TRBD1; J gene: TRBJ1-6; clone size: -; CDR3 protein: CASSHRGASPLHF; CDR3 DNA: TGTGCCAGCAGCCACAGGGGGGCTTCACCCCTCCACTTT
V gene: TRBV11-2; CDR3 length: 12; D gene: TRBD2; J gene: TRBJ2-2; clone size: -; CDR3 protein: CASSLGTSWLFF; CDR3 DNA: TGTGCCAGCAGCCTCGGGACTAGCTGGTTGTTTTTT
V gene: TRBV14; CDR3 length: 12; D gene: -; J gene: TRBJ2-3; clone size: -; CDR3 protein: CASSPGQDTQYF; CDR3 DNA: TGTGCCAGCAGCCCCGGCCAGGATACGCAGTATTTT
V gene: TRBV7-6; CDR3 length: 20; D gene: TRBD1; J gene: TRBJ2-3; clone size: -; CDR3 protein: CASSLNRNRGHSASTDTQYF; CDR3 DNA: TGTGCCAGCAGCTTAAATCGTAACAGGGGACATTCAGCAAGCACAGATACGCAGTATTTT
V gene: TRBV7-2; CDR3 length: 14; D gene: TRBD1; J gene: TRBJ1-1; clone size: few; CDR3 protein: CASQGGRSNTEAFF; CDR3 DNA: TGTGCCAGTCAAGGGGGCCGGTCGAACACTGAAGCTTTCTTT
V gene: TRBV7-2; CDR3 length: 13; D gene: -; J gene: TRBJ1-1; clone size: many; CDR3 protein: CASSFSGNTEAFF; CDR3 DNA: TGTGCCAGCAGCTTTAGTGGGAACACTGAAGCTTTCTTT
V gene: TRBV29-1; CDR3 length: 14; D gene: TRBD2; J gene: TRBJ2-3; clone size: few; CDR3 protein: CSVDGRESTDTQYF; CDR3 DNA: TGCAGCGTTGATGGGCGGGAGAGCACAGATACGCAGTATTTT
V gene: TRBV7-2; CDR3 length: 14; D gene: -; J gene: TRBJ1-6; clone size: few; CDR3 protein: CASSPGTFGSPLHF; CDR3 DNA: TGTGCCAGCAGCCCCGGGACATTCGGATCACCCCTCCACTTT
V gene: TRBV5-1; CDR3 length: 14; D gene: TRBD1; J gene: TRBJ1-2; clone size: many; CDR3 protein: CASSAGQGSYGYTF; CDR3 DNA: TGCGCCAGCAGCGCGGGACAGGGAAGCTATGGCTACACCTTC
V gene: TRBV6-2/TRBV6-3; CDR3 length: 16; D gene: -; J gene: TRBJ2-3; clone size: -; CDR3 protein: CASSLVMGSGTDTQYF; CDR3 DNA: TGTGCCAGCAGTTTAGTGATGGGGAGTGGGACAGATACGCAGTATTTT
V gene: TRBV12-3/TRBV12-4; CDR3 length: 13; D gene: TRBD1; J gene: TRBJ1-2; clone size: few; CDR3 protein: CASRATGNYGYTF; CDR3 DNA: TGTGCCAGCAGAGCGACAGGGAACTATGGCTACACCTTC
V gene: TRBV14; CDR3 length: 14; D gene: -; J gene: TRBJ2-7; clone size: -; CDR3 protein: CASSQEYVRGEQYF; CDR3 DNA: TGTGCCAGCAGCCAAGAGTATGTTAGGGGCGAGCAGTACTTC
V gene: TRBV7-3; CDR3 length: 16; D gene: TRBD2; J gene: TRBJ2-1; clone size: few; CDR3 protein: CASSGTGTSGRNEQFF; CDR3 DNA: TGTGCCAGCAGCGGGACCGGGACTAGCGGGAGAAATGAGCAGTTCTTC
V gene: TRBV27; CDR3 length: 14; D gene: -; J gene: TRBJ1-5; clone size: few; CDR3 protein: CASSFIGIGQPQHF; CDR3 DNA: TGTGCCAGCAGTTTCATAGGGATTGGTCAGCCCCAGCATTTT
V gene: TRBV12-3/TRBV12-4; CDR3 length: 13; D gene: -; J gene: TRBJ1-6; clone size: -; CDR3 protein: CASSLPGISPLHF; CDR3 DNA: TGTGCCAGCAGTTTGCCGGGAATTTCACCCCTCCACTTT
V gene: TRBV5-5; CDR3 length: 15; D gene: -; J gene: TRBJ1-5; clone size: few; CDR3 protein: CASSLGPNSNQPQHF; CDR3 DNA: TGTGCCAGCAGCTTGGGACCAAATAGCAATCAGCCCCAGCATTTT
V gene: TRBV18; CDR3 length: 14; D gene: -; J gene: TRBJ2-7; clone size: few; CDR3 protein: CASSPPQNGDEQYF; CDR3 DNA: TGTGCCAGCTCACCACCACAAAACGGGGACGAGCAGTACTTC
V gene: TRBV7-9; CDR3 length: 18; D gene: TRBD2; J gene: TRBJ2-1; clone size: -; CDR3 protein: CASSLGLAGVPSYNEQFF; CDR3 DNA: TGTGCCAGCAGCCTAGGACTAGCGGGAGTTCCCTCCTACAATGAGCAGTTCTTC
V gene: TRBV20-1; CDR3 length: 15; D gene: TRBD1; J gene: TRBJ1-1; clone size: -; CDR3 protein: CSARDQDRGLRGAFF; CDR3 DNA: TGCAGTGCTAGAGATCAGGACAGGGGGCTGCGAGGAGCTTTCTTT
V gene: TRBV2; CDR3 length: 15; D gene: -; J gene: TRBJ2-7; clone size: -; CDR3 protein: CASSAWGIMTYEQYF; CDR3 DNA: TGTGCCAGCAGTGCATGGGGCATCATGACCTACGAGCAGTACTTC
V gene: TRBV18; CDR3 length: 14; D gene: -; J gene: TRBJ1-1; clone size: few; CDR3 protein: CASSPLQGNTEAFF; CDR3 DNA: TGTGCCAGCTCACCGTTACAGGGGAACACTGAAGCTTTCTTT
V gene: TRBV5-1; CDR3 length: 14; D gene: -; J gene: TRBJ2-5; clone size: -; CDR3 protein: CASSPGTTRETQYF; CDR3 DNA: TGCGCCAGCAGCCCCGGGACCACCCGAGAGACCCAGTACTTC
V gene: TRBV20-1; CDR3 length: 17; D gene: TRBD2; J gene: TRBJ2-3; clone size: -; CDR3 protein: CSARDGGRGGGTDTQYF; CDR3 DNA: TGCAGTGCTAGAGATGGCGGGAGGGGGGGAGGCACAGATACGCAGTATTTT
V gene: TRBV12-3/TRBV12-4; CDR3 length: 15; D gene: TRBD1; J gene: TRBJ2-7; clone size: -; CDR3 protein: CASSRDRVLSGEQYF; CDR3 DNA: TGTGCCAGCAGTCGGGACAGGGTACTCTCTGGGGAGCAGTACTTC
V gene: TRBV5-1; CDR3 length: 14; D gene: -; J gene: TRBJ2-2; clone size: -; CDR3 protein: CASSLGPFTGKLFF; CDR3 DNA: TGCGCCAGCAGCTTGGGACCCTTCACCGGGAAGCTGTTTTTT
V gene: TRBV7-2; CDR3 length: 14; D gene: TRBD1; J gene: TRBJ1-5; clone size: -; CDR3 protein: CASSHGDSYQPQHF; CDR3 DNA: TGTGCCAGCAGCCATGGGGACAGTTATCAGCCCCAGCATTTT